Listed here are 29 T cell receptor beta chains from one sample, sequenced in a study of CD8 T cells in ankylosing spondylitis. What these receptors recognize is not known. TCRdb itself ran the 5' RACE reads through MiXCR, one entry per CDR3 protein. The table includes a few hundred thousand distinct CDR3 sequences, 20% to 25% detected once. The study, taken as a whole, reports: The study identified a TCR beta motif of several highly homologous variants that appeared characteristic of ankylosing spondylitis blood.

Sequencing input: blood, either unsorted or a sorted T cell fraction (not recorded which). These receptors all stem from a male donor with ankylosing spondylitis.

The J gene is TRBJ1-2, the V gene TRBV4-2; D is uncertain. Trimming stripped 3 bases from V and 3 bases from J, with 11 bases between. The CDR3 sequence is 14 residues long. The germline V gene has CDR1 LGHNA and CDR2 YNFKEQ. The CDR3 region has the DNA TGTGCCAGCAGCCATGACGGACGGTACTATGGCTACACCTTC. It yields the protein CASSHDGRYYGYTF.

The chain carries TRBV29-1 and TRBJ2-1, with D uncertain. CDR3 length: 15 amino acids. The germline gives CDR1 SQVTM, CDR2 ANQGSEA. V shed 4 bases and J shed 5 bases, with 18 bases lying between them. The CDR3 protein is CSVVSLGWANNEQFF. The CDR3 bases are TGCAGCGTTGTAAGTTTGGGTTGGGCCAACAATGAGCAGTTCTTC.

This clonotype has only a few counts. This chain links TRBV7-2 with TRBJ2-1, with D possibly matching TRBD1 (6 bases). V gave up 4 bases and J gave up 2 bases, with 12 bases separating them. Per germline, CDR1 SGHTA and CDR2 FQGNSA. CDR3 length equals 15 residues. The CDR3 protein is CASSSRTAPYNEQFF. CDR3 coding DNA: TGTGCCAGCAGCTCTAGGACAGCCCCCTACAATGAGCAGTTCTTC.

The V call is TRBV3-1, the J call TRBJ1-3; D gene ambiguous. Trimming removed 1 base at V and 2 bases at J, with 0 bases between. The CDR3 is 12 residues long. Looked up from germline, CDR1 is LGHDT and CDR2 is YNNKEL (reference sequence). The CDR3 loop is CASSQAGNTIYF. CDR3 bases: TGTGCCAGCAGCCAAGCTGGAAACACCATATATTTT.

This clonotype was observed a few times. This sequence joins TRBV10-3 and TRBJ2-3; 12 bases are a match to TRBD2. CDR1 and CDR2 from the germline V gene are ENHRY and SYGVKD. Losses at the gene ends were 10 bases for V and 0 bases for J; bases not matched to a gene: 8. The CDR3 contains 16 residues. The CDR3 loop is CATRLAGDLSTDTQYF. Here the CDR3 DNA reads TGTGCCACCAGACTAGCGGGAGACTTGAGCACAGATACGCAGTATTTT.

The gene calls are TRBV12-3 or TRBV12-4 and TRBJ2-2; weak D call: TRBD2 (5 bases). Trimming took off 7 bases at V and 6 bases at J, with 9 bases between the two ends. The CDR3 is made up of 12 amino acids. The CDR3, as DNA: TGTGCCAGCACCCTAGCCCCCGGGGAGCTGTTTTTT. Protein product: CASTLAPGELFF.

This clonotype came up a few times. The chain's CDR3 is CASTGDVDQPQHF. CDR3 DNA sequence: TGTGCCAGCACGGGGGACGTGGATCAGCCCCAGCATTTT. The chain couples TRBV28 to TRBJ1-5; maybe TRBD1 (5 bases). The CDR3 is made up of 13 amino acids. Looked up from germline, CDR1 is MDHEN and CDR2 is SYDVKM. Trimming shortened V by 7 bases and J by 5 bases, and 12 bases separated the two germline ends.

This clonotype was picked up a small number of times. Possible read error: a much larger clone is one base away. This sequence joins TRBV12-3 or TRBV12-4 and TRBJ2-3; D call uncertain. V was pared by 6 bases and J by 1 base, with 2 bases between. CDR3 length equals 11 residues. This CDR3 is CASRRTDTQYF. For the CDR3, the DNA is TGTGCCAGCAGACGCACAGATACGCAGTATTTT.

The V and J genes are TRBV20-1 and TRBJ1-2, with 12 positions matching TRBD1. The CDR3 sequence is 16 residues long. Trimming cost V 0 bases and J 4 bases; bases outside gene matches: 6. Germline V gives CDR1 DFQATT, CDR2 SNEGSKA (reference sequence). The CDR3 nucleotides are TGCAGTGCTAGAGACTCCGGGACAGGGGGCGGCTATGGCTACACCTTC. Its protein product is CSARDSGTGGGYGYTF.

This clonotype was counted between two and nine times. J is TRBJ2-1 and V is TRBV9; D tentatively reads TRBD1 or TRBD2 (5 bases each). The CDR3 spans 15 residues. V shed 3 bases and J shed 5 bases, with 15 bases lying between them. Germline V lookup: CDR1 SGDLS, CDR2 YYNGEE. CDR3 protein: CASSANPGPDNEQFF. DNA of the CDR3: TGTGCCAGCAGCGCAAACCCGGGACCCGACAATGAGCAGTTCTTC.

The chain has TRBV5-1 and TRBJ2-5, with 9 bases fitting TRBD1. The CDR3 extends over 15 amino acids. V trimming: 2 bases; J trimming: 5 bases; junction bases outside the gene matches: 7. Per the germline V gene, CDR1 is SGHRS and CDR2 is YFSETQ. CDR3 DNA sequence: TGCGCCAGCAGCTTAATCGGGACAGGGTTGGAGACCCAGTACTTC. Translating it yields CASSLIGTGLETQYF. The full variable domain, with the rest looked up from reference TRBV5-1 and TRBJ2-5, is KAGVTQTPRYLIKTRGQQVTLSCSPISGHRSVSWYQQTPGQGLQFLFEYFSETQRNKGNFPGRFSGRQFSNSRSEMNVSTLELGDSALYLCASSLIGTGLETQYFGPGTRLLVL.

This rearrangement joins TRBV4-2 to TRBJ2-7; D may be TRBD1 (6 bases). CDR1 LGHNA and CDR2 YNFKEQ come from the germline V gene. CDR3 length: 17 residues. V shed 0 bases and J shed 3 bases, with 18 bases lying between them. This CDR3 is CASSQDMVVVDSYEQYF. The CDR3 nucleotides read TGTGCCAGCAGCCAAGATATGGTCGTTGTGGACAGCTACGAGCAGTACTTC.

The chain uses TRBV7-3 and TRBJ1-1; 7 nucleotides match TRBD1. J gave up 4 bases and V 4 bases, and 6 bases lay outside the gene matches. The V gene's germline CDR1 is SGHTA and CDR2 FQGTGA. The CDR3 runs to 14 residues. The CDR3 DNA reads TGTGCCAGCAGCTCCGGGGCAGGGGGCACTGAAGCTTTCTTT. Translation: CASSSGAGGTEAFF.

This clonotype was observed at least ten times. The rearrangement uses TRBV29-1 and TRBJ1-1; D unclear. CDR3 length equals 12 residues. Trimming shortened V by 3 bases and J by 4 bases, and 9 bases separated the two germline ends. Per the germline V gene, CDR1 is SQVTM and CDR2 is ANQGSEA. The CDR3: CSVDGGPTEAFF. CDR3 bases: TGCAGCGTTGATGGCGGTCCCACTGAAGCTTTCTTT.

The rearrangement links TRBV18 to TRBJ1-3; D not resolved. This CDR3 contains 15 residues. Germline V gene data show CDR1 as KGHSH and CDR2 as LQKENI. Trimming took 2 bases from V and 0 from J, leaving 8 bases between them. CDR3 in DNA: TGTGCCAGCTCACCAAGGGAGGGCTCTGGAAACACCATATATTTT. Protein product: CASSPREGSGNTIYF.

For the CDR3, the DNA is TGTGCCAGCAGCTTCGAGACAGGTCGCACCGGGGAGCTGTTTTTT. Amino acids: CASSFETGRTGELFF. This chain links TRBV7-9 with TRBJ2-2, with D possibly TRBD1 on 6 matching bases. Trimming stripped 3 bases from V and 4 bases from J, with 12 bases between. CDR1 and CDR2 from the germline V gene are SEHNR and FQNEAQ (reference sequence). This CDR3 has 15 amino acids.

The chain recombines TRBV20-1 with TRBJ2-4; 7 nucleotides agree with TRBD2. The V gene end was trimmed by 3 bases and the J gene end by 5 bases; junction bases not matched to a gene: 10. There are 15 residues in the CDR3. Looked up from germline, CDR1 is DFQATT and CDR2 is SNEGSKA (reference sequence). Here the CDR3 DNA reads TGCAGTGCTAGGGGGGGTGCTAGCGGAGAAAACATTCAGTACTTC. Translated: CSARGGASGENIQYF.

The chain uses TRBV19 and TRBJ2-1; 8 bases agree with TRBD1. Germline CDR1 is LNHDA and CDR2 is SQIVND (reference sequence). The CDR3 extends over 13 amino acids. J was trimmed by 2 bases and V by 10 bases; bases with no gene match: 4. The CDR3 protein is CATSGQAYNEQFF. CDR3 nucleotide sequence: TGTGCCACTTCGGGACAGGCCTACAATGAGCAGTTCTTC.

This clonotype was counted only a few times. This chain links TRBV18 with TRBJ1-3; D perhaps matches TRBD1 (5 bases). The V gene's germline CDR1 is KGHSH and CDR2 LQKENI. This CDR3 contains 13 residues. With 3 bases removed from V and 6 bases from J, the gap between germline ends came to 9 bases. Here the CDR3 DNA reads TGTGCCAGCTCACCTCGCAGGGAAAACACCATATATTTT. It is translated as CASSPRRENTIYF.

V and J are TRBV20-1 and TRBJ2-1, with 14 positions matching TRBD2. Germline CDR1 DFQATT, CDR2 SNEGSKA (reference sequence). V lost 3 bases and J lost 9; bases outside the gene matches: 10. The CDR3 sequence is 16 residues long. The CDR3 loop reads CSASTPGLAGEGEQFF. The CDR3 DNA follows: TGCAGTGCTAGCACTCCGGGACTAGCGGGAGAGGGTGAGCAGTTCTTC.

The chain has TRBV12-3 or TRBV12-4 and TRBJ2-3; 12 nucleotides align to TRBD2. This CDR3 spans 16 amino acids. With V trimmed by 3 bases and J by 2 bases, 3 bases remained unmatched. The CDR3 here is CASSFGLAGFTDTQYF. The DNA for the CDR3 is TGTGCCAGCAGTTTCGGACTAGCGGGGTTCACAGATACGCAGTATTTT.

V usage is TRBV5-1 and J usage is TRBJ2-5; 8 bases agree with TRBD1. J gave up 4 bases and V 0 bases, and 5 bases lay outside the gene matches. The germline V gene has CDR1 SGHRS and CDR2 YFSETQ. The CDR3 length is 15 residues. The CDR3, as DNA: TGCGCCAGCAGCTTGGTGGACAGGGTGCGAGAGACCCAGTACTTC. It encodes CASSLVDRVRETQYF.

This clonotype has a handful of counts. The CDR3 DNA sequence: TGTGCCAGCAGCCTCAGGGACAGATACACCGGGGAGCTGTTTTTT. Protein product: CASSLRDRYTGELFF. This chain uses TRBV12-3 or TRBV12-4 with TRBJ2-2; 7 bases map to TRBD1. J was trimmed by 3 bases and V by 6 bases; bases with no gene match: 7. This CDR3 is built from 15 residues.

The V gene is TRBV6-2 or TRBV6-3, the J gene TRBJ1-1, with a weak D call TRBD1 (6 bases). This CDR3 contains 14 residues. From germline, CDR1 is MNHEY and CDR2 SVGEGT. V was pared by 6 bases and J by 7 bases, with 18 bases between. This chain's CDR3 is CASRPGGGLGEAFF. CDR3 coding DNA: TGTGCCAGCAGACCCGGGGGGGGGCTCGGTGAAGCTTTCTTT.

The CDR3 loop is CASSRGDSYQPQHF. For the CDR3, the DNA is TGTGCCAGCAGCCGCGGGGACAGTTATCAGCCCCAGCATTTT. J is TRBJ1-5 and V is TRBV3-1, with 7 bases fitting TRBD1. Germline values: CDR1 LGHDT, CDR2 YNNKEL (reference sequence). Unmatched junction bases numbered 5, after V lost 4 bases and J lost 5 bases. This CDR3 region has 14 residues. Drawing the rest from reference TRBV3-1 and TRBJ1-5, the complete variable domain is DTAVSQTPKYLVTQMGNDKSIKCEQNLGHDTMYWYKQDSKKFLKIMFSYNNKELIINETVPNRFSPKSPDKAHLNLHINSLELGDSAVYFCASSRGDSYQPQHFGDGTRLSIL.

Many counts were recorded for this clonotype. The chain uses TRBV7-9 and TRBJ2-1, with no clear D. Deletions cut 0 bases from V and 8 bases from J, with 5 bases between. This CDR3 spans 12 amino acids. Germline V gene sequence: CDR1 SEHNR, CDR2 FQNEAQ (reference sequence). CDR3 nucleotides: TGTGCCAGCAGCTTAGCGATCTATGAGCAGTTCTTC. Its protein is CASSLAIYEQFF. The whole variable domain, remainder taken from reference TRBV7-9 and TRBJ2-1, is DTGVSQNPRHKITKRGQNVTFRCDPISEHNRLYWYRQTLGQGPEFLTYFQNEAQLEKSRLLSDRFSAERPKGSFSTLEIQRTEQGDSAMYLCASSLAIYEQFFGPGTRLTVL.

The V call is TRBV5-1, the J call TRBJ2-1; the D gene is possibly TRBD2 (6 bases). The CDR3 contains 16 residues. Germline V gene lookup returns CDR1 SGHRS and CDR2 YFSETQ. V lost 6 bases, J lost 4 bases, and 20 bases lay in between. The CDR3 coding sequence is TGCGCCAGCACCCCCGCGGACGGGAGTAATTACAATGAGCAGTTCTTC. It is translated as CASTPADGSNYNEQFF.

There are a few counts of this clonotype. The chain links TRBV12-3 or TRBV12-4 to TRBJ2-7; TRBD2 agrees at 9 bases. The CDR3 consists of 12 residues. The V and J ends lost 6 bases and 6 bases, in that order; junction bases with no gene match: 3. Here the CDR3 reads CASSLGLAEQYF. Here the CDR3 DNA reads TGTGCCAGCAGCCTGGGACTAGCCGAGCAGTACTTC.

This clonotype turned up a few times. The V call is TRBV12-3 or TRBV12-4, the J call TRBJ2-1, with D uncertain. The ends were cut back, 6 bases at V and 6 bases at J, with 12 bases in the middle. The CDR3 is 13 amino acids. CDR3 DNA sequence: TGTGCCAGCAGGAGAACTACCAGCAATGAGCAGTTCTTC. The encoded protein is CASRRTTSNEQFF.